This T cell receptor beta chain was recorded in a study of shared clonotypes between healthy human individuals (dated by TCRdb to the early 2020s). The study in broad terms: Three men and a couple of women, aged 18 to 49 years, made up the cohort. Per donor, three plates each were used for CD4 naive and CD4 memory, two for CD8 naive, and one for CD8 memory. Blood TCR repertoires of about 5 healthy adults were deeply sequenced to estimate repertoire size and the extent of clonotype sharing between individuals. Libraries were prepared and TCR repertoires were sequenced by different laboratories using diverse techniques, in order to increase sequencing depth and limit assay-specific biases. Per donor, leukapheresis produced somewhere between about 0.9 and 9.5 billion PBMCs.

The donors were healthy, HIV-negative adults with no recently reported acute infections or vaccinations. Every donor was a Caucasian adult residing in Nashville, Tennessee, USA. Magnetic negative selection was used to enrich CD4+ T cells, after which naive cells were positively selected on CD45RA and the negative fraction became the memory subset. Blood was collected by leukapheresis, and PBMCs were isolated by Ficoll-Histopaque density gradient centrifugation and then cryopreserved in liquid nitrogen vapor phase. Purity and quantity of every magnetically sorted T cell population were checked by analytical flow cytometry. Genomic DNA was isolated from each sorted fraction and quantified by UV absorbance on a Nanodrop 2000c. Using the deep immunoSEQ assay, TCR CDR3 regions were amplified from genomic DNA by multiplex PCR. For each cell subset, the extracted genomic DNA was distributed evenly across all wells of several immunoSEQ 96-well plates, and each plate served as one replicate. For sorted subsets, approximately 200 ng of genomic DNA, equivalent to around 30,000 T cell genomes, went into each replicate PCR. Purified libraries were measured with a Qubit 3.0 fluorometer, size-checked on a Bioanalyzer 2100, and measured again with the KAPA Library Quantification kit. Every immunoSEQ 96-well plate was sequenced on a separate single-read 150-cycle Illumina NextSeq 550 flow cell. On the authors' methods: Because the immunoSEQ output held only junctional sequences and lacked quality scores, the filtering could not match the filtering applied to full-length reads. Sequences were annotated with PyIR, a Python wrapper for IgBLAST v1.9, using IMGT germline references to assign V/J genes and CDR3. Reads with weak V/J assignments (E-value above 1e-6), missing CDR3, stop codons, out-of-frame junctions, or ambiguous translated residues were removed. A V3J clonotype was defined by an identical inferred V gene, J gene, and CDR3 amino acid sequence. The percentage overlap between two repertoires was calculated by dividing the number of shared unique clonotypes by the size of the smaller repertoire. Three approaches were used to assess repertoire richness: RTK rarefaction, the Chao1 estimator, and Recon v2.1 estimates of unobserved clonotypes. Generation probabilities for all TCRbeta clonotypes obtained by the gDNA method from a few donors were computed using OLGA. Not all clones reach the TCRdb copy of this immuneACCESS table, which keeps in-frame sequences only. Checked studies attribute under half of the gap to unresolved V genes and leave the rest unexplained. Clonal size and the V and J genes are those of that table, whereas D and trimming came from the DNA. The sample table records about a million clones; approximately 80% of these occur just once. In total, the top ten clones hold over 0.8% of the sample.

From the germline V gene, CDR1 is SGHRS and CDR2 is YFSETQ. There are 17 amino acids in the CDR3, from cysteine to phenylalanine inclusive. Only the CDR3 DNA stays, 51 bases, in frame from base 1. Trimming takes 0 bases from V and 0 bases from J, and the germline ends sit 13 bases apart. The paper as a whole reports these results and caveats: Incomplete sequencing was indicated by rarefaction of sorted-subset datasets, despite the large sequencing depth. Compared with non-shared clonotypes, the clonotypes found in all four sorted-subset donors had higher generation probabilities. Sampling was restricted to blood, and TCR repertoires in tissue are likely to differ from TCR repertoires in blood. Across a handful of donors, approximately 4.9% of naive CD4, over 3% of naive CD8, approximately 2.5% of memory CD4, and around 0.4% of memory CD8 clonotypes were shared. Because the study included only a small number of donors, the genetic and exposure-history diversity represented was limited. Larger estimated clonotype richness was generally found for naive subsets than for memory subsets. Pairwise subsampling indicated that sequencing depth was expected to affect the degree of clonotype sharing among donors.

As regards this clone: Its recognized antigen is unknown. No base-level quality is on record; no much larger clone is a single base apart.

The rearranged chain carries TRBV5-1 and TRBJ2-1; matching of 7 bases hints at TRBD1 as the D gene. Sequenced input: memory CD4+ T cells from PBMCs. Explained via the paper, the cell subset or site label denotes: CD45RA-negative fraction. The clonotype comes from a man between 18 and 29 years old in good health. Some clones in this sample may be carry-over from other donors' samples. The DNA sequence is given as TGCGCCAGCAGCTTGGCCTCAGGGGGACTCTCCTACAATGAGCAGTTCTTC. This codes for CASSLASGGLSYNEQFF.